Sequencing of this TCR beta chain was carried out in a study of blood T cell repertoires in COVID-19 (dated by TCRdb to 2018 to 2020). Broadly, across the study: Samples from collaborators originated in the United States, Italy and Spain and spanned both the acute and convalescent phases of COVID-19. A de-identified subject ID, COVID-19 status, age in years and sex were almost always included in the sample metadata. The material from the prospective study consisted of cDNA or gDNA derived from T cells, B-cell-depleted T cells, or PBMCs. A freely available public database, intended as a resource for researchers studying the immune response to SARS-CoV-2, is where the repertoires were released. Subjects who had been exposed to COVID-19, were actively infected with it, or had recovered from it provided the deeply sampled blood TCRbeta repertoires that made up the dataset. The samples were drawn from two sources: the first 160 participants of the ongoing ImmuneRACE study, and 1,000 to 1,500 subjects contributed by 6 global collaborators. Where available, HLA class I and class II types were obtained from metadata supplied by the sample provider rather than from assay-based typing. The research as a whole found: Clinical and demographic metadata were provided uncurated, with the amount varying by source and participant.

Of note for this clone: It has no known antigen specificity. No base-level quality is on record; no much larger clone is a single base apart.

Each collaborating institution followed its own protocols to collect whole blood in K2EDTA tubes. Collaborator samples were shipped for TCRbeta analysis as frozen whole blood, isolated PBMCs, or DNA extracted from either sample type. The germline V and J ends show losses of 2 bases and 7 bases respectively, and no gene match explains 16 bases of the junction. CDR1 and CDR2, per the germline V gene (reference sequence), are MNHEY and SMNVEV. The CDR3, cysteine through phenylalanine, is 18 amino acids long. The retained sequence is limited to the CDR3, 54 bases, with the frame set at the first base. TCRbeta CDR3 regions were amplified from genomic DNA by means of the immunoSEQ Assay, a bias-controlled multiplex PCR. Regarding the original processing steps: The number of nucleated cells in each sample was estimated from the amplification of reference gene primers within the assay. Sequence reads were collapsed and filtered to measure the absolute abundance of every unique TCRbeta CDR3 rearrangement. For each sample, productive Simpson clonality was calculated as the square root of Simpson's diversity index over productive rearrangements. TCRdb limited this immuneACCESS table to in-frame rearrangements with V and J called. A share of clones is missing; checked studies link under half to unresolved V genes, and the rest is unexplained. V, J and clone size were drawn from that table, and D and trimming were deduced from the DNA. The sample contains 140,000 to 150,000 clones, 60% to 85% of them found a single time. The top ten hold approximately 16% of the sample.

The sequencing input was peripheral blood. The receptor comes from a man between 45 and 60 years old with acute or convalescent COVID-19. The chain is made from TRBV27 and TRBJ2-1, and TRBD1 aligns with 8 junction nucleotides. In nucleotides, the sequence is TGTGCCAGCAGTTTACCGCAGGGGGCCCCTTGGCGGAAAAATGAGCAGTTCTTC. The translation is CASSLPQGAPWRKNEQFF.